This TCR beta chain stems from a study of blood T cell repertoires in COVID-19. As for the study in general: Material from acute and convalescent COVID-19 was sourced from the United States, Italy and Spain. Sources were T cells, B-cell-depleted T cells, or PBMCs; the material itself was cDNA or gDNA.

Only in-frame clones appear in the TCRdb table, and some are missing; sequencing was by immunoSEQ multiplex PCR. The table shows approximately 17,000 clones, with approximately 90% occurring only once. CDR3 length equals 16 residues. Germline CDR1 reads LGHNA; CDR2 reads YSLEER. The V gene lost 3 bases and the J gene lost 6 bases, with 18 bases spanning the gap. The chain employs TRBV4-3 and TRBJ2-1, with D maybe TRBD2 (6 bases). The material sequenced was peripheral blood. This TCR came from a human donor in a cohort sampled during active COVID-19. The CDR3 DNA follows: TGCGCCAGCAGCCAGAGGCGGGGCGCGATGGCCAATGAGCAGTTCTTC. It codes for CASSQRRGAMANEQFF.